The 20 T cell receptor beta chains below all came from one sample that was sequenced in a study of blood T cell repertoires in COVID-19. Here immunoSEQ multiplex PCR was the method, and the copy in TCRdb shows in-frame clones only, minus some. The sample records 85,000 to 110,000 clones, around 90% being singletons. What was sequenced was peripheral blood. These receptors came from a human donor in a cohort sampled during active COVID-19.

The chain joins TRBV9 to TRBJ1-1; a weak D match, TRBD1 (6 bases). V was trimmed by 1 base and J by 7 bases, leaving 14 bases between them. The V gene's germline CDR1 is SGDLS and CDR2 YYNGEE. The CDR3 is 14 amino acids. CDR3 DNA sequence: TGTGCCAGCAGCGTAACAGGGATAGCGGGTGAAGCTTTCTTT. This sequence encodes CASSVTGIAGEAFF.

V and J are TRBV2 and TRBJ2-1; 7 nucleotides match TRBD2. V was clipped by 8 bases and J by 7 bases; unmatched bases: 8. Germline CDR1 and CDR2: SNHLY and FYNNEI. The length of the CDR3 is 13 residues. As DNA, the CDR3 is TGTGCCAGCCGGGACTGGGGAGGGAATGAGCAGTTCTTC. This encodes CASRDWGGNEQFF.

The rearrangement links TRBV9 to TRBJ2-7; TRBD1 might be the D (5 bases). V was shortened by 6 bases and J by 2 bases, with 15 bases between the two germline ends. The germline gives CDR1 SGDLS, CDR2 YYNGEE. The CDR3 sequence is 14 residues long. Here the CDR3 DNA reads TGTGCCAGCACCCTAGGGGCAGGGCCCTACGAGCAGTACTTC. Protein product: CASTLGAGPYEQYF.

V usage is TRBV24-1 and J usage is TRBJ2-5, with D perhaps matching TRBD1 (6 bases). CDR1 is KGHDR and CDR2 is SFDVKD in the germline V gene. Deletions cut 0 bases from V and 1 base from J, with 11 bases between. CDR3 length: 16 residues. The CDR3 reads CATSDLQGQSQETQYF. CDR3 DNA sequence: TGTGCCACCAGTGATTTGCAGGGGCAGAGCCAAGAGACCCAGTACTTC.

This clone was observed once. The rearrangement links TRBV29-1 to TRBJ2-7; perhaps TRBD2 as D (8 bases). Germline assignment: CDR1 SQVTM and CDR2 ANQGSEA. This CDR3 comprises 14 residues. V dropped 6 bases and J dropped 3 bases, with 18 bases sitting between them. The CDR3 loop is CSVPGRGPLYEQYF. In DNA, the CDR3 is TGCAGCGTCCCCGGGAGGGGGCCTCTCTACGAGCAGTACTTC.

In DNA, the CDR3 is TGTGCCAGCAGCCCAAGCCCTAGCGGCCCTCAGTTCTTC. Encoded protein: CASSPSPSGPQFF. V and J are TRBV7-2 and TRBJ2-1; 7 bases align to TRBD2. CDR3 size: 13 residues. CDR1 and CDR2 (germline): SGHTA, FQGNSA. Trimming took 5 bases from V and 13 from J; bases not matched to a gene: 11.

The chain links TRBV5-4 to TRBJ2-5, with TRBD2 as a possible D gene (6 bases). V dropped 6 bases and J dropped 2 bases, with 23 bases sitting between them. CDR3 length: 17 residues. Germline V lookup: CDR1 SGHNT, CDR2 YYREEE (reference sequence). Here the CDR3 DNA reads TGTGCCAGCACCCTCGCCCCTGGGGGGTTCCGTCAAGAGACCCAGTACTTC. Translating it yields CASTLAPGGFRQETQYF.

This chain links TRBV28 with TRBJ1-1, with a weak D call TRBD1 (5 bases). This CDR3 is 12 amino acids long. Per the germline V gene, CDR1 is MDHEN and CDR2 is SYDVKM. Trimming removed 2 bases from V and 11 bases from J, with 12 bases in between. The CDR3 DNA reads as TGTGCCAGCAGTTTAGGCGCGGGGCGGGCTTTCTTT. Residues: CASSLGAGRAFF.

The rearrangement joins TRBV19 to TRBJ2-7; TRBD1 agrees at 8 bases. The germline gives CDR1 LNHDA, CDR2 SQIVND (reference sequence). The CDR3 runs to 15 residues. With V trimmed by 5 bases and J by 2 bases, 8 bases remained unmatched. The CDR3: CASSSSRQGPYEQYF. The CDR3 DNA follows: TGTGCCAGTAGTTCTTCCAGACAGGGGCCCTACGAGCAGTACTTC.

The chain recombines TRBV21-1 with TRBJ1-1; the DNA was not used to check the table's D call, TRBD1. TRBV21-1 is assigned pseudogene status. The length of the CDR3 is 17 residues. The CDR3 DNA reads as TGTGCCAGCAGCAAGCGGAACAGGGCCATTTGGAACACTGAAGCTTTCTTT. Protein product: CASSKRNRAIWNTEAFF.

This clone was seen just once. This chain connects TRBV18 to TRBJ1-2; 12 nucleotides line up with TRBD1. Per germline, CDR1 KGHSH and CDR2 LQKENI. The CDR3 extends over 15 amino acids. V was pared by 0 bases and J by 8 bases, with 4 bases of the junction left unmatched. As DNA, the CDR3 is TGTGCCAGCTCACCACCGGGACAGGGGGCGAAAGGCTACACCTTC. It specifies CASSPPGQGAKGYTF.

This clone was seen only once. The gene calls are TRBV3-1 (or the pseudogene TRBV3-2) and TRBJ1-1, with D possibly being TRBD1 (6 bases). The V end lost 4 bases, the J end lost 6 bases, and 15 bases lay between the germline ends. The CDR3 spans 14 residues. In germline, CDR1 is LGHDT, CDR2 YNNKEL (reference sequence). In DNA, the CDR3 is TGTGCCAGCAGCCTACAGGGCGGCGATGCTGAAGCTTTCTTT. Translated: CASSLQGGDAEAFF.

CDR3: CASSPLGQAGLLNGYTF. As DNA, the CDR3 is TGTGCCAGCAGCCCACTGGGACAGGCCGGTCTCCTTAATGGCTACACCTTC. The chain carries TRBV14 and TRBJ1-2; 8 nucleotides agree with TRBD1. Trimming at V came to 4 bases and at J to 6 bases, leaving 16 bases not matched to a gene. The CDR3 sequence is 17 residues long. Germline-derived CDR1 and CDR2 are SGHDN and FVKESK.

The chain is built from TRBV24-1 and TRBJ2-1; D uncertain. V was cut by 2 bases and J by 10 bases, with 14 bases left in between. Germline-derived CDR1 and CDR2 are KGHDR and SFDVKD. The CDR3 has 14 residues. The CDR3 region has the DNA TGTGCCACCAGTGATTCCCACCTTATCCGGGAGCAGTTCTTC. Translation gives CATSDSHLIREQFF.

This chain joins TRBV28 and TRBJ2-4; TRBD1 matches 7 bases. This CDR3 comprises 15 residues. The V gene end was trimmed by 5 bases and the J gene end by 4 bases; junction bases not matched to a gene: 8. Germline V gives CDR1 MDHEN, CDR2 SYDVKM. CDR3 nucleotides: TGTGCCAGCAGTGCGCCAACAGGGGAAAAAAACATTCAGTACTTC. Amino acids: CASSAPTGEKNIQYF.

The CDR3: CASSSPRGREQDEQYF. The CDR3 bases are TGTGCCAGCAGTTCCCCCCGGGGGCGGGAGCAGGACGAGCAGTACTTC. The V gene is TRBV6-6, the J gene TRBJ2-7; a possible D gene is TRBD2 (7 bases). Looked up from germline, CDR1 is MNHNY and CDR2 is SVGAGI (reference sequence). V lost 4 bases to trimming and J lost 5 bases, with 21 bases between them. The CDR3 runs 16 residues.

The chain employs TRBV10-1 and TRBJ2-3, with 8 positions matching TRBD2. The germline gives CDR1 WNHNN, CDR2 SYGVQD (reference sequence). The CDR3 sequence is 15 residues long. V trimming: 5 bases; J trimming: 3 bases; junction bases outside the gene matches: 7. The CDR3, as DNA: TGCGCCAGCAGTTTCGCGGGAGGTGGAACAGATACGCAGTATTTT. Its translation: CASSFAGGGTDTQYF.

The chain recombines TRBV5-4 with TRBJ2-3; the match to TRBD1 covers 7 bases. The CDR3 contains 15 residues. The V gene end was trimmed by 4 bases and the J gene end by 6 bases; junction bases not matched to a gene: 11. Germline loops: CDR1 SGHNT, CDR2 YYREEE (reference sequence). The CDR3 region is CASSSRQGSQDTQYF. Written as DNA, the CDR3 is TGTGCCAGCAGCAGTAGACAGGGTAGTCAGGATACGCAGTATTTT. Full variable domain (missing parts from reference TRBV5-4 and TRBJ2-3): ETGVTQSPTHLIKTRGQQVTLRCSSQSGHNTVSWYQQALGQGPQFIFQYYREEENGRGNFPPRFSGLQFPNYSSELNVNALELDDSALYLCASSSRQGSQDTQYFGPGTRLTVL.

V usage is TRBV18 and J usage is TRBJ1-1; 11 nucleotides line up with TRBD1. This CDR3 has 16 residues. Germline-derived CDR1 and CDR2 are KGHSH and LQKENI. V lost 2 bases and J lost 6; bases outside the gene matches: 8. The CDR3: CASSPAGTGGSAEAFF. CDR3 nucleotide sequence: TGTGCCAGCTCACCAGCCGGGACAGGGGGGTCAGCTGAAGCTTTCTTT.

The chain recombines TRBV6-4 with TRBJ1-6, with 8 bases that match TRBD1. Germline V CDR1 and CDR2: MRHNA, SNTAGT. There are 14 residues in the CDR3. The V gene end was trimmed by 6 bases and the J gene end by 5 bases; junction bases not matched to a gene: 3. In DNA form, the CDR3 reads TGTGCCAGCAGAGGACAGGGAGATAATTCACCCCTCCACTTT. This gives the protein CASRGQGDNSPLHF.